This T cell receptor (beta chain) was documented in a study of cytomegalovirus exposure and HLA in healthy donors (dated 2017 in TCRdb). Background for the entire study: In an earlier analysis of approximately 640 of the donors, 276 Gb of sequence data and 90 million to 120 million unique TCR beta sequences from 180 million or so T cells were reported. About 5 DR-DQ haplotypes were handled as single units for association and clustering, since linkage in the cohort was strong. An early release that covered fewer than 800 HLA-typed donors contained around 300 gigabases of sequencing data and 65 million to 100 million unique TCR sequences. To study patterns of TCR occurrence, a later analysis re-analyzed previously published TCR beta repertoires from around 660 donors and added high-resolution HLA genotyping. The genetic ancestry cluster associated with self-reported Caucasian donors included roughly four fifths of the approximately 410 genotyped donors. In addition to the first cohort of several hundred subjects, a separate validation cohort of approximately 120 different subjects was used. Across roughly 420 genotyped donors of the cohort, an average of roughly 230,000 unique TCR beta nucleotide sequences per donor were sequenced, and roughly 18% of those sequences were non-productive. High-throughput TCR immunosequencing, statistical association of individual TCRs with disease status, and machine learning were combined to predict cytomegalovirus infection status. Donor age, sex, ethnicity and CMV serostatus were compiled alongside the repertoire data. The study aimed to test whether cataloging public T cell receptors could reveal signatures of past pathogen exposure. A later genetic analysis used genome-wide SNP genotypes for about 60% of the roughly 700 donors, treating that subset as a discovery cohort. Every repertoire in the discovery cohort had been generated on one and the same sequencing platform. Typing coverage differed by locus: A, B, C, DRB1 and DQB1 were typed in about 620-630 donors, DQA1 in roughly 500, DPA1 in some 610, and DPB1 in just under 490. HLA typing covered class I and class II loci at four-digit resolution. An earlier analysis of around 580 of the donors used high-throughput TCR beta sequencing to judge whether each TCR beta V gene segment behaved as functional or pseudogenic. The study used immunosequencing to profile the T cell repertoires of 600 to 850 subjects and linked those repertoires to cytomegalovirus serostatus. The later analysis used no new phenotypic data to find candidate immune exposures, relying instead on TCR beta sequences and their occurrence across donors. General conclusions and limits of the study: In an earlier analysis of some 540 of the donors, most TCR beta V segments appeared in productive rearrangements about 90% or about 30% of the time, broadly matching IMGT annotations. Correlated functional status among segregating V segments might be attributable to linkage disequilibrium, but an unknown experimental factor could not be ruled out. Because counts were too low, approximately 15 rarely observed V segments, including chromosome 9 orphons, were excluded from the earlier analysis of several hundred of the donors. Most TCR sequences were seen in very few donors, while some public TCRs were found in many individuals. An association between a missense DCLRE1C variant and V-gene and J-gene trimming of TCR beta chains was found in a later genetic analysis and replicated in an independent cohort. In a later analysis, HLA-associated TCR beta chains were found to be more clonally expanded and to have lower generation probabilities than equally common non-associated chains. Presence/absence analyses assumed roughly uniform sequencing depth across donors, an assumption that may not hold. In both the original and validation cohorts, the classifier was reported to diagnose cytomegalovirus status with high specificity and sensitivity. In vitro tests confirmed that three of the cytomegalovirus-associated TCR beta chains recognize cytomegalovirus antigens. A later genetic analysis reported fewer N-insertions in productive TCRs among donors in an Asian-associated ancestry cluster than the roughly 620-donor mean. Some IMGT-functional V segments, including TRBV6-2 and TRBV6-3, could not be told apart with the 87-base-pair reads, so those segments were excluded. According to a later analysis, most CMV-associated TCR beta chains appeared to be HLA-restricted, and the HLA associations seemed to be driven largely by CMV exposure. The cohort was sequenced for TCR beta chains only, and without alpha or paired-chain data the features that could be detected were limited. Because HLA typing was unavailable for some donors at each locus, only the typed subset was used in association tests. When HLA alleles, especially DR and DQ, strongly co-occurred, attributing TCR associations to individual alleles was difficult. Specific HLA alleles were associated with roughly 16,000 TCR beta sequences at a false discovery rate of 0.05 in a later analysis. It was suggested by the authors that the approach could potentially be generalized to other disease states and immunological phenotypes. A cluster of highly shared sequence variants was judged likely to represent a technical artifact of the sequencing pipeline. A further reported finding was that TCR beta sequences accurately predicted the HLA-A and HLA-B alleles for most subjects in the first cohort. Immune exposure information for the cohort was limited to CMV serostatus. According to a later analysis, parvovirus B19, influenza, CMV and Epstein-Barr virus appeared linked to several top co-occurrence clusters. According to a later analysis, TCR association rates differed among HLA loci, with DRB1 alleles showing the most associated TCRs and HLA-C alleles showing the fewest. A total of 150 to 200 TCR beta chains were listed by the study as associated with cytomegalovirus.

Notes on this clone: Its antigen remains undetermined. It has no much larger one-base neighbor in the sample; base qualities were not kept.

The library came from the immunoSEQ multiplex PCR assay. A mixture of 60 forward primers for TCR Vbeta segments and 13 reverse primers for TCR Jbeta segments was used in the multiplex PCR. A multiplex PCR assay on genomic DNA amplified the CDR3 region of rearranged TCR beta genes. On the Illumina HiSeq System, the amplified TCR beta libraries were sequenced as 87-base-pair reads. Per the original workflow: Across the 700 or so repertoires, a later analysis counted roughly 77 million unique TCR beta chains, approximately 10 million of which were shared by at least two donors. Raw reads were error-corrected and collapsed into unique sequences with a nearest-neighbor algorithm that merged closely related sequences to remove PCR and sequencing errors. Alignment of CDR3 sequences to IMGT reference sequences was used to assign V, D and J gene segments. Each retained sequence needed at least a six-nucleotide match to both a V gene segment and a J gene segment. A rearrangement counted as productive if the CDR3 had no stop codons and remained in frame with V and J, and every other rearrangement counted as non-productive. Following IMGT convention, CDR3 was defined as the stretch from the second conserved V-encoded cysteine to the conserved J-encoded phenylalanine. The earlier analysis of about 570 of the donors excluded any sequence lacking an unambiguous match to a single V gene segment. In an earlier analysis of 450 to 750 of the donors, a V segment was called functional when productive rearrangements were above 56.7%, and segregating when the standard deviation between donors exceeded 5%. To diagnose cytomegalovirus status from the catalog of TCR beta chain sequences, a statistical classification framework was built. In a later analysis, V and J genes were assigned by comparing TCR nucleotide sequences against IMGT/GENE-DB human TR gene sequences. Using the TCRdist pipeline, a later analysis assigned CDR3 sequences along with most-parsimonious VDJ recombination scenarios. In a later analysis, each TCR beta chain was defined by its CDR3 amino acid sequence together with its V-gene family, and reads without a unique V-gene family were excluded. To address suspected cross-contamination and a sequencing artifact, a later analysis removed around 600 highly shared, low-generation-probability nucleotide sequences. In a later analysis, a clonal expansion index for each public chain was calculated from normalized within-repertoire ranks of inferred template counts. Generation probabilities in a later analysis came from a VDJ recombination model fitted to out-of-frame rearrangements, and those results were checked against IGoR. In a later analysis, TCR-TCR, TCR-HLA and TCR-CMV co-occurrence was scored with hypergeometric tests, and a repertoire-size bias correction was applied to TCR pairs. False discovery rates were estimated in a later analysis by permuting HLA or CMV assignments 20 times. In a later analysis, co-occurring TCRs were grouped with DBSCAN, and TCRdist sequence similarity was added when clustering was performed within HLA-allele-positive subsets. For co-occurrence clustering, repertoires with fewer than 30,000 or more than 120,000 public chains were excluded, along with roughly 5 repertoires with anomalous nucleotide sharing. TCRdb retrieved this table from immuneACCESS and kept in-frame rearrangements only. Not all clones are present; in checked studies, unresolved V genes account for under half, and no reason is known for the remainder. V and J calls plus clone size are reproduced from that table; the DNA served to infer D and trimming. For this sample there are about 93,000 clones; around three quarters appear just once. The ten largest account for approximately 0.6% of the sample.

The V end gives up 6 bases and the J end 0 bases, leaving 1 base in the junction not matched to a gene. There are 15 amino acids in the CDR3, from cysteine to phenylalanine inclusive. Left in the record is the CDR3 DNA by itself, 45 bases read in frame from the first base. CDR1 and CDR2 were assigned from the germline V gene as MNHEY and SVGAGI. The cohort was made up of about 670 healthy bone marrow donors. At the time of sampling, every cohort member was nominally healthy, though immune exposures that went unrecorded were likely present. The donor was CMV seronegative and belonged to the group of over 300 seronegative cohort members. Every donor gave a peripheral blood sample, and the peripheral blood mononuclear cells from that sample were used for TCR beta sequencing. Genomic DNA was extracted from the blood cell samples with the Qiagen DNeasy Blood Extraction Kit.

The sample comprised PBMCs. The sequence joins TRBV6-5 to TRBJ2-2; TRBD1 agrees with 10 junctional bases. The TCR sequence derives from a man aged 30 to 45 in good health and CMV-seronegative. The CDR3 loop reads CASRGQGANTGELFF. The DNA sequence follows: TGTGCCAGCAGAGGACAGGGGGCGAACACCGGGGAGCTGTTTTTT.